Shown below are 2 T cell receptor beta chains from a single sample sequenced in a study of shared T cell receptors in the human thymus. Only in-frame clones appear in the TCRdb table, and some are missing; sequencing was by immunoSEQ multiplex PCR. The sample shows hundreds of thousands of clones, more than 75% of them seen only once. This sample was shared with a second study, whose subject was human thymus T cells.

The sequenced sample was thymocytes. Every receptor here comes from a boy under two years old with a congenital heart defect.

The V and J genes are TRBV18 and TRBJ1-2; D is perhaps TRBD1 (6 bases). CDR3 length: 16 amino acids. Germline loops: CDR1 KGHSH, CDR2 LQKENI. V was shortened by 5 bases and J by 0 bases, with 16 bases between the two germline ends. The CDR3 sequence: CASSIPGARANYGYTF. The CDR3 DNA follows: TGTGCCAGCTCAATCCCAGGGGCGAGAGCTAACTATGGCTACACCTTC.

The chain carries TRBV27 and TRBJ1-4; TRBD1 matches 12 bases. There are 17 residues in the CDR3. The V and J ends lost 5 bases and 7 bases, in that order; junction bases with no gene match: 11. Germline CDR1 is MNHEY and CDR2 is SMNVEV (reference sequence). The CDR3 nucleotides are TGTGCCAGCAGTCCACAAGGAGGGACAGGGGGCGGTGAAAAACTGTTTTTT. Its protein product is CASSPQGGTGGGEKLFF.